This paragraph covers one T cell receptor (beta chain) sequence. The antigen is not known. The data were taken from a study of PD-L1 blockade in urothelial cancer. Produced via immunoSEQ multiplex PCR; TCRdb's table is partial and in-frame only. The sample yields 55,000 to 70,000 clones, over 75% seen once. This CDR3 spans 16 amino acids. After removal of 3 bases from V and 4 bases from J, the junction contained 9 bases not matched to a gene. Germline V gene lookup returns CDR1 SGHRS and CDR2 YFSETQ. Broader study findings: Lower than median blood TCR clonality before treatment predicted better survival.

V gene TRBV5-1 combines with J gene TRBJ1-1, with 10 nucleotides matching TRBD1. This TCR derives from a man aged 65 to 79 with urothelial cancer. Sequenced material: PBMCs, taken around atezolizumab (anti-PD-L1) treatment. The DNA for the CDR3 is TGCGCCAGCAGCTCCGGCGCCGGACAGGGGGTCACTGAAGCTTTCTTT. Translation: CASSSGAGQGVTEAFF.